This T cell receptor beta chain was sequenced during a study of response to subunit inactivated influenza vaccine (dated by TCRdb to between 2017 and 2018). Notes on the research overall: The study used deep quantitative T cell receptor repertoire profiling to track responses to a trivalent subunit inactivated influenza vaccine.

The receptor library was made with RT-PCR. Sequencing used an Illumina HiSeq 2500. Using fastp trimming at Q25 and MiXCR clonotype assembly, TCRdb reanalyzed the public sequencing data and kept in-frame beta chains. Identical CDR3 proteins give one entry, which carries the most common genes and DNA. This sample has over 650,000 distinct CDR3 sequences in its table, and less than 20% of those were observed once. Approximately 11% of the sample is taken by the ten largest. V sheds 2 bases and J sheds 5 bases, leaving 15 bases between their ends. The CDR3 holds 14 amino acids from the cysteine to the phenylalanine. Of all the DNA, just the CDR3 is kept, 42 bases in frame from base 1. The germline V gene encodes CDR1 DFQATT and CDR2 SNEGSKA (reference sequence). This clonotype occurred a few times. Its antigen remains unidentified. It has no much larger one-base neighbor in the sample; base qualities were not kept.

Study-wide findings and limitations: According to the authors, only a limited number of new T cells may be recruited by each seasonal influenza vaccination.

The chain is made from TRBV20-1 and TRBJ2-5; TRBD2 could be the D gene, as 6 bases match. The sequence derives from a man aged 50 or older who received an inactivated influenza vaccine. Donor details come from another sample of the same person, matched by shared clones. The sample here was PBMCs from blood, taken more than 4 days after vaccination. CDR3 sequence: CSARNFGGWETQYF. The DNA sequence is as follows: TGCAGTGCTAGAAATTTTGGGGGGTGGGAGACCCAGTACTTC.